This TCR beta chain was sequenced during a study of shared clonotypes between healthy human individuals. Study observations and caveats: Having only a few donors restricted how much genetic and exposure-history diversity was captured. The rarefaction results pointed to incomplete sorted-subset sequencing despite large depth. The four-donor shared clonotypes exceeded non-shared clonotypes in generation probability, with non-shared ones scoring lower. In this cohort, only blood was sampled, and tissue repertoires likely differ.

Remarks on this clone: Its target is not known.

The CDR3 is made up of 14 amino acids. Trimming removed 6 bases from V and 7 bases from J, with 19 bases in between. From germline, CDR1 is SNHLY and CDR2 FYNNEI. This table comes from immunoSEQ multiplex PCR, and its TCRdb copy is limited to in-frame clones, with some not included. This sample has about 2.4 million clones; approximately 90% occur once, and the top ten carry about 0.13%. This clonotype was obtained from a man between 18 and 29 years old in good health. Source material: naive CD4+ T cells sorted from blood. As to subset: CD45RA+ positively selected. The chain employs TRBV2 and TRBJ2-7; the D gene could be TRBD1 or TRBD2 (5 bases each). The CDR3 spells CASRAEGRAREQYF. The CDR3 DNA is TGTGCCAGCAGGGCCGAGGGCAGGGCGAGGGAGCAGTACTTC.